This record looks at one T cell receptor beta chain sequence and its context. This clonotype was seen repeatedly, ten times or more. Its antigen remains undetermined. Base qualities are not recorded, but no much larger clone differs from it by a single base. Every donor in the study was a healthy Caucasian. The twin cohort consisted of three pairs of female monozygotic twins, all aged roughly 18 to 30 years. Using Miltenyi CD45RO+ enrichment and human naive T-cell isolation kits, memory (CD45RO+) and naive T cells were isolated from PBMC. The source of the sample is a study of identical twins (TCRdb year 2016). Regarding the complete study: TCR alpha and beta repertoires from monozygotic twins, unrelated adults of various ages and cord blood were deep-sequenced to test whether fetal clonotypes persist. To rule out contamination, the twin experiments were replicated at different times with different library preparation protocols. Results and caveats for the whole study, not just this receptor: Out-of-frame TCR alpha sharing in monozygotic twins was systematically underestimated by recombination models, whereas sharing between unrelated individuals was in agreement with the recombination models. Abundant cord blood beta clonotypes carried fewer insertions; young adult naive repertoires showed a weaker similar trend, while memory repertoires showed none. Invariant T cells such as MAIT and iNKT could partly confound zero-insertion analyses, though diverse VJ usage argued against this for most clonotypes. The excess sharing between twins in beta out-of-frame sequences was weaker because fewer shared sequences reduced the signal-to-noise ratio. Because the same donors could not be followed over many years, conclusions were based on cross-sectional statistical analysis. Compared with coincidental sharing between unrelated individuals, an excess of low generation-probability sequences was observed among out-of-frame TCR alpha sequences shared between twins.

The V end gives up 7 bases and the J end 7 bases, leaving 4 bases in the junction not matched to a gene. Reading from cysteine to phenylalanine, the CDR3 counts 13 amino acids. CDR3 DNA is the only sequence kept; it has 39 bases, read in frame from the first base. Library preparation used 5' RACE. The sample was run on an Illumina HiSeq 2000. Template switching introduced a universal primer binding site; the final cDNA contained a unique molecular identifier, enabling accurate counting of TCR cDNA molecules. Specific primers in the conserved constant-segment region were used to synthesize first-strand cDNA for the TCR alpha and beta chains. To control for contamination, each cDNA library was double barcoded with a SMART-Mk sample barcode plus Illumina barcodes. TruSeq adapter sequences, together with Illumina sample barcodes, were added in two successive PCR steps. TCR alpha and beta cDNA libraries were sequenced on the Illumina HiSeq platform with custom primers. In the authors' own workflow: Unique molecular identifiers were extracted from raw reads with MiGEC, and CDR3 positions were determined with MiXCR. Recombination models were inferred per individual with the repgenHMM and IGoR tools using an EM algorithm. The analysis of shared clonotypes was done with the tcR package in R, with sharing normalized by the product of cloneset sizes. To study raw recombination without the effects of thymic and clonal selection, out-of-frame nonproductive sequences were analyzed. The public reads were reanalyzed by TCRdb: fastp trimming at Q25, MiXCR alignment, in-frame beta chains only. One record per CDR3 amino acid sequence lists the most common genes and DNA. The V and J calls follow TCRdb's processing rather than the paper's. This sample lists roughly 290,000 distinct CDR3 sequences; under 9.5% were detected once. Roughly 2% of the sample belongs to the ten largest clones.

This sample also appeared in a second study, on yellow fever vaccine responses in identical twins. According to the second study: The authors reported that the T cell response to vaccination in identical twins appeared partly convergent and partly personalized. In identical twins, the study followed T cell clones that responded to the vaccine with precision.

Sequencing input: memory (CD45RO+) T cells sorted from blood. Taken with the paper, the label for cell subset or site translates to: CD45RO+ enriched T cells. The rearranged chain carries TRBV12-3 or TRBV12-4 and TRBJ1-4; 9 central bases correspond to TRBD1. The TCR sequence derives from a young woman in good health. The DNA sequence is TGTGCCAGCAATCAGGACAGGGGTGAAAAACTGTTTTTT. The encoded protein is CASNQDRGEKLFF.